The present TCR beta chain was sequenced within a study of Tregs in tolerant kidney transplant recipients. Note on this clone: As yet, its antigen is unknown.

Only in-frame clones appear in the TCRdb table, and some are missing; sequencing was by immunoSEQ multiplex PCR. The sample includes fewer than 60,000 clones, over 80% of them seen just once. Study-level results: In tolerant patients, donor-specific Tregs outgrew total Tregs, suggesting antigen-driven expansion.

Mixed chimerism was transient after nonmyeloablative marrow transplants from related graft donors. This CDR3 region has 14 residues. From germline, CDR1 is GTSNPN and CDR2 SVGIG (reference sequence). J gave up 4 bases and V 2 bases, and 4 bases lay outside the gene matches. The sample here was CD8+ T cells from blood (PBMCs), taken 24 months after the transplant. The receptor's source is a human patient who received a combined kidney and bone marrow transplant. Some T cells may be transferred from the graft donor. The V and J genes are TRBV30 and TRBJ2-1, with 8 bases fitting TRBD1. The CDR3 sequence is CAWSRGQGYNEQFF. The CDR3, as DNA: TGTGCCTGGAGTAGAGGACAGGGATACAATGAGCAGTTCTTC. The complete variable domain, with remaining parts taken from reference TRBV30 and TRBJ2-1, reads SQTIHQWPATLVQPVGSPLSLECTVEGTSNPNLYWYRQAAGRGLQLLFYSVGIGQISSEVPQNLSASRPQDRQFILSSKKLLLSDSGFYLCAWSRGQGYNEQFFGPGTRLTVL.